This TCR beta chain was captured in a study of vaccination and CD4 T cells after COVID-19. Cultured CD4+ T cell DNA was sequenced using the Oncomine TCR Beta short-read assay. TCRdb itself ran the PCR reads through MiXCR, one entry per CDR3 protein. Of 13,000 or so distinct CDR3 sequences listed, 50% are singletons. A remark on this clonotype: Its target is not known.

This CDR3 is 15 amino acids long. V dropped 8 bases and J dropped 8; count of bases not matched to a gene: 16. Germline CDR1 SGHTA, CDR2 FQGTGA. Treatment meaning: approximately 10-day PBMC culture with coronavirus spike peptide pools or control peptides (ViraFEST assay). ViraFEST enlarged antigen-specific T cell populations with peptide pools and afterwards sequenced TCRs. This sequence joins TRBV7-3 and TRBJ1-2, with 8 bases that match TRBD1. Sequencing input: CD4+ T cells from blood, cultured in vitro. This receptor was identified in a human donor who had recovered from COVID-19. CDR3 region: CASGFGQGGQFGYTF. CDR3 bases: TGTGCCAGCGGATTCGGACAGGGAGGGCAGTTCGGCTACACCTTC. Using reference TRBV7-3 and TRBJ1-2 for the parts outside the CDR3, the full variable domain is GAGVSQTPSNKVTEKGKYVELRCDPISGHTALYWYRQSLGQGPEFLIYFQGTGAADDSGLPNDRFFAVRPEGSVSTLKIQRTERGDSAVYLCASGFGQGGQFGYTFGSGTRLTVV.